Shown below are 16 T cell receptor beta chains from a single sample sequenced in a study of technical replicates of blood from a few donors. Using immunoSEQ multiplex PCR, the repertoire was profiled, and TCRdb retains in-frame clones only, with some absent. The sample has tens of thousands of clones; approximately 90% are singletons. The sample comprised PBMCs. The receptors derive from a human donor in good health. Some clones in this sample may be carry-over from other donors' samples.

The V call is TRBV30, the J call TRBJ1-6; 8 bases are a match to TRBD1. The CDR3 spans 15 residues. J was trimmed by 4 bases and V by 1 base; bases with no gene match: 3. Per the germline V gene, CDR1 is GTSNPN and CDR2 is SVGIG (reference sequence). CDR3 sequence reads: CAWSAGTGYNSPLHF. The CDR3 nucleotides read TGTGCCTGGAGTGCGGGGACAGGATATAATTCACCCCTCCACTTT. The entire variable domain, with the rest obtained from reference TRBV30 and TRBJ1-6, is as follows: SQTIHQWPATLVQPVGSPLSLECTVEGTSNPNLYWYRQAAGRGLQLLFYSVGIGQISSEVPQNLSASRPQDRQFILSSKKLLLSDSGFYLCAWSAGTGYNSPLHFGNGTRLTVT.

The V gene is TRBV5-5, the J gene TRBJ1-1, with 8 bases matching TRBD1. CDR1 is SGHKS and CDR2 is YYEKEE in the germline V gene (reference sequence). The CDR3 spans 13 residues. Trimming removed 3 bases from V and 6 bases from J; junction bases left unmatched: 4. The CDR3 reads CASSSGQASEAFF. The DNA of the CDR3 is TGTGCCAGCAGCTCGGGACAGGCCTCTGAAGCTTTCTTT.

This chain joins TRBV2 and TRBJ2-1; 9 bases align to TRBD2. From germline, CDR1 is SNHLY and CDR2 FYNNEI. With V trimmed by 7 bases and J by 3 bases, 7 bases remained unmatched. The CDR3 loop spans 15 amino acids. Written as DNA, the CDR3 is TGTGCCAGCACTAGTCTAGCGGGGAGCTACAATGAGCAGTTCTTC. Residues: CASTSLAGSYNEQFF.

The J gene is TRBJ1-2, the V gene TRBV6-6, with a possible D match to TRBD1 (5 bases). Germline loops: CDR1 MNHNY, CDR2 SVGAGI (reference sequence). CDR3 length: 13 residues. Trimming removed 3 bases from V and 6 bases from J, with 11 bases in between. CDR3 sequence: CASSYGQGHGYTF. The CDR3 region has the DNA TGTGCCAGCAGTTATGGGCAGGGTCATGGCTACACCTTC.

The chain carries TRBV7-9 and TRBJ2-3, with TRBD2 identical over 9 bases. Germline V CDR1 and CDR2: SEHNR, FQNEAQ (reference sequence). CDR3 length: 16 residues. The junction had 13 bases not matched to a gene; V was cut back by 5 bases and J by 7 bases. The CDR3 loop reads CASSPPGVAGGNTQYF. The CDR3 nucleotides are TGTGCCAGCAGCCCCCCCGGGGTTGCGGGAGGGAATACGCAGTATTTT.

The chain employs TRBV19 and TRBJ1-2, with a weak D call TRBD1 (6 bases). CDR1 is LNHDA, CDR2 SQIVND, per germline (reference sequence). V was pared by 3 bases and J by 3 bases, with 8 bases between. The CDR3 extends over 13 amino acids. Here the CDR3 reads CASSIGQYYGYTF. For the CDR3, the DNA is TGTGCCAGTAGTATCGGACAGTACTATGGCTACACCTTC.

The chain couples TRBV4-1 to TRBJ2-1; possibly TRBD1 for D (6 bases). CDR3 length equals 12 residues. Germline V lookup: CDR1 MGHRA, CDR2 YSYEKL. Trimming left V 0 bases short and J 10 bases short, with 7 bases between. The CDR3 protein is CASSQDGTEQFF. CDR3 in DNA: TGCGCCAGCAGCCAAGACGGGACAGAGCAGTTCTTC.

This clone was observed a handful of times. The rearrangement joins TRBV7-2 to TRBJ1-5; the D is unclear. Germline V lookup: CDR1 SGHTA, CDR2 FQGNSA. The V end was cut by 5 bases, the J end by 2 bases, with 7 bases between. CDR3 length: 13 amino acids. The CDR3 spells CASSPRGNQPQHF. As DNA, the CDR3 is TGTGCCAGCAGCCCCCGGGGCAATCAGCCCCAGCATTTT.

J is TRBJ2-1 and V is TRBV2, with 12 bases aligning to TRBD2. The CDR3 has 15 amino acids. The ends lost 4 bases at V and 12 bases at J; junction bases unmatched: 10. CDR1 is SNHLY and CDR2 is FYNNEI in the germline V gene. The CDR3 nucleotides are TGTGCCAGCAGTGCCGGGACTAGCGGGCGCAATAGGCAGTTCTTC. Protein product: CASSAGTSGRNRQFF.

The chain links TRBV4-2 to TRBJ2-5; D is possibly TRBD2 (5 bases). V was shortened by 1 base and J by 5 bases, with 11 bases between the two germline ends. The CDR3 length is 14 residues. Looked up from germline, CDR1 is LGHNA and CDR2 is YNFKEQ. CDR3 coding DNA: TGTGCCAGCAGCCAAGGTGTCCGAGGGGAGACCCAGTACTTC. Encoded protein: CASSQGVRGETQYF.

This chain links TRBV7-2 with TRBJ2-7; 8 bases fit TRBD2. From germline, CDR1 is SGHTA and CDR2 FQGNSA. The CDR3 extends over 16 amino acids. J was trimmed by 3 bases and V by 1 base; bases with no gene match: 8. The CDR3 spells CASSLGSGGASYEQYF. The CDR3 DNA sequence: TGTGCCAGCAGCTTAGGTTCCGGGGGGGCCAGCTACGAGCAGTACTTC.

The chain is built from TRBV15 and TRBJ1-6, with D tentatively TRBD1 (5 bases). Germline V gene sequence: CDR1 LNHNV, CDR2 YYDKDF (reference sequence). The CDR3 has 14 amino acids. The ends were cut back, 2 bases at V and 10 bases at J, with 12 bases in the middle. The CDR3 DNA reads as TGTGCCACCAGCAGACCTGGGGCATCATCACCCCTCCACTTT. Its protein product is CATSRPGASSPLHF.

The genes are TRBV29-1 and TRBJ2-3, with TRBD2 matching 9 bases. CDR3 length equals 13 residues. Trimming at V came to 1 base and at J to 11 bases, leaving 7 bases not matched to a gene. The germline gives CDR1 SQVTM, CDR2 ANQGSEA. The CDR3: CSVEVDSGGRQYF. Written as DNA, the CDR3 is TGCAGCGTTGAAGTGGACAGCGGGGGGCGGCAGTATTTT.

V gene TRBV9 combines with J gene TRBJ2-5; 7 bases are shared with TRBD2. With 2 bases clipped from V and 4 bases from J, the junction kept 8 bases outside the gene matches. The CDR3 consists of 15 residues. Germline values: CDR1 SGDLS, CDR2 YYNGEE. The CDR3 DNA follows: TGTGCCAGCAGCGTCGGAGCGGGGTCGAGAGAGACCCAGTACTTC. This encodes CASSVGAGSRETQYF.

The V call is TRBV27, the J call TRBJ2-3, with 12 bases aligning to TRBD2. CDR3 length equals 16 residues. In germline, CDR1 is MNHEY, CDR2 SMNVEV (reference sequence). V dropped 3 bases and J dropped 2; count of bases not matched to a gene: 3. The CDR3: CASSFLAGGNTDTQYF. In nucleotides, the CDR3 is TGTGCCAGCAGTTTTCTAGCGGGGGGGAACACAGATACGCAGTATTTT.

The chain combines TRBV19 with TRBJ2-5, with D possibly TRBD1 on 6 matching bases. There are 16 residues in the CDR3. Germline V lookup: CDR1 LNHDA, CDR2 SQIVND (reference sequence). V was pared by 2 bases and J by 0 bases, with 13 bases between. The CDR3 is CASSIKGVTYQETQYF. The CDR3 nucleotides are TGTGCCAGTAGTATAAAGGGGGTCACGTACCAAGAGACCCAGTACTTC.